Given below is one T cell receptor beta chain in context. Its antigen remains unknown. The data originate from a study of PD-1 blockade in classical Hodgkin lymphoma. This CDR3 has 12 residues. Per germline, CDR1 KGHSH and CDR2 LQKENI. V was trimmed by 0 bases and J by 5 bases, leaving 4 bases between them. TCRdb keeps only in-frame clones here, not all; method: immunoSEQ multiplex PCR. The sample consists of fewer than 25,000 clones, 60% to 80% of them appearing once. Specified time point: cycle 4 day 1 (C4D1), after 6 weeks of nivolumab. All patients experienced relapse after autologous stem cell transplantation, and brentuximab vedotin exposure was variable. Under best response, outcomes were complete response, partial response or progressive disease. Study outcomes and limitations: The authors excluded patients who started nivolumab under 1 year after ASCT. Relapsed/refractory patients reportedly had the lowest baseline TCR diversity, below newly diagnosed patients, who were below healthy donors. Those achieving complete response showed baseline diversity like newly diagnosed patients.

This TCR was sampled from a human donor with classical Hodgkin lymphoma. The gene calls are TRBV18 and TRBJ2-5, with D unresolved. Sequenced material: peripheral blood mononuclear cells (PBMCs), taken before the fourth cycle of nivolumab. DNA for the CDR3: TGTGCCAGCTCACCACCGGGTGAGACCCAGTACTTC. It encodes CASSPPGETQYF.